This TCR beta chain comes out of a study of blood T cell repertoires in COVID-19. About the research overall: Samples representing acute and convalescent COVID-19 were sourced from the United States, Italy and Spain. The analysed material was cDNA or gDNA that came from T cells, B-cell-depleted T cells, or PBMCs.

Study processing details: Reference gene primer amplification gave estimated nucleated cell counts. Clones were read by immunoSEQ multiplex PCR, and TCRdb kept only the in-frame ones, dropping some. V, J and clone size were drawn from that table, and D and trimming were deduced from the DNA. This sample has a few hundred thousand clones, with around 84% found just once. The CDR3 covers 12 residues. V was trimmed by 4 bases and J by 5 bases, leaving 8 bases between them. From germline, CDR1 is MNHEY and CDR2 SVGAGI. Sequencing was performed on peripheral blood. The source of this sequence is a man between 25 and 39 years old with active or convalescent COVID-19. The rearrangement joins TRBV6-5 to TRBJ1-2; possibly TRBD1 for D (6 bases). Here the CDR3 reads CASSLQGYGYTF. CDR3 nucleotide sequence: TGTGCCAGCAGTTTACAGGGATATGGCTACACCTTC.